The 8 T cell receptor beta chains reported below all come from one sample, sequenced in a study of T cell repertoires in ileal Crohn's disease. The assay was immunoSEQ multiplex PCR, and TCRdb's table has in-frame clones only and misses some. The table has approximately 6,900 clones, roughly 70% seen once; the top ten hold about 10%. The sample comprised ileal tissue. The source of these receptors is an adult with Crohn's disease.

This clone appeared a few times. The chain couples TRBV7-2 to TRBJ2-7, with D perhaps TRBD1 (6 bases). The CDR3 extends over 13 amino acids. V was pared by 10 bases and J by 6 bases, with 19 bases between. Per the germline V gene, CDR1 is SGHTA and CDR2 is FQGNSA. Here the CDR3 DNA reads TGTGCCACAGGGGACACCTACCGGACCGAGCAGTACTTC. It is translated as CATGDTYRTEQYF.

The chain couples TRBV4-1 to TRBJ1-6, with 8 bases identical to TRBD1. J gave up 1 base and V 3 bases, and 8 bases lay outside the gene matches. The germline V gene has CDR1 MGHRA and CDR2 YSYEKL. This CDR3 is 18 amino acids long. CDR3 residues: CASSQGQGAQSYNSPLHF. CDR3 sequence (DNA): TGCGCCAGCAGCCAGGGCCAGGGGGCGCAGTCCTATAATTCACCCCTCCACTTT.

This clone has more than one count but fewer than ten. The genes are TRBV4-1 and TRBJ2-3, with 10 bases lining up with TRBD2. Germline V lookup: CDR1 MGHRA, CDR2 YSYEKL. This CDR3 is 17 amino acids long. Unmatched junction bases numbered 5, after V lost 0 bases and J lost 2 bases. The CDR3 reads CASSQDFLAGVTDTQYF. CDR3 sequence (DNA): TGCGCCAGCAGCCAAGATTTCCTAGCGGGAGTCACAGATACGCAGTATTTT.

The chain recombines TRBV5-1 with TRBJ2-7; D is perhaps TRBD1 (6 bases). The CDR3 has 18 amino acids. Germline CDR1 is SGHRS and CDR2 is YFSETQ. Trimming removed 0 bases at V and 7 bases at J, with 26 bases between. CDR3 coding DNA: TGCGCCAGCAGCTTGGCTACCTCGATATATGACAGGCCCGGGGAGCAGTACTTC. Protein product: CASSLATSIYDRPGEQYF.

This sequence joins TRBV5-1 and TRBJ2-3; weak D call: TRBD1 (5 bases). Trimming removed 3 bases from V and 4 bases from J, with 18 bases in between. This CDR3 has 16 amino acids. In germline, CDR1 is SGHRS, CDR2 YFSETQ. CDR3 protein: CASSSSRVGVSDTQYF. The CDR3 DNA follows: TGCGCCAGCAGCTCTTCCAGGGTAGGGGTTTCAGATACGCAGTATTTT.

The chain couples TRBV29-1 to TRBJ2-3; the D is unclear. Between the trimmed V and J ends, which lost 5 bases and 2 bases, there was a span of 11 bases. Per germline, CDR1 SQVTM and CDR2 ANQGSEA. There are 13 residues in the CDR3. The CDR3 nucleotides read TGCAGCGTTTTTTCCCTAAACACAGATACGCAGTATTTT. This codes for CSVFSLNTDTQYF.

The V gene is TRBV5-4, the J gene TRBJ2-1; 9 bases match TRBD2. The V gene's germline CDR1 is SGHNT and CDR2 YYREEE (reference sequence). V lost 6 bases to trimming and J lost 8 bases; unmatched junction nucleotides: 9. This CDR3 is 14 amino acids long. The CDR3 here is CASKGGGAADEQFF. CDR3 DNA sequence: TGTGCCAGCAAGGGCGGGGGGGCTGCGGATGAGCAGTTCTTC.

The chain employs TRBV27 and TRBJ1-5; no clear D. This CDR3 contains 13 residues. CDR1 MNHEY and CDR2 SMNVEV come from the germline V gene (reference sequence). Trimming pared 5 bases from V and 4 bases from J, leaving 9 bases between. CDR3 in amino acids: CASSPRENQPQHF. CDR3 nucleotides: TGTGCCAGCAGTCCGAGGGAAAATCAGCCCCAGCATTTT.